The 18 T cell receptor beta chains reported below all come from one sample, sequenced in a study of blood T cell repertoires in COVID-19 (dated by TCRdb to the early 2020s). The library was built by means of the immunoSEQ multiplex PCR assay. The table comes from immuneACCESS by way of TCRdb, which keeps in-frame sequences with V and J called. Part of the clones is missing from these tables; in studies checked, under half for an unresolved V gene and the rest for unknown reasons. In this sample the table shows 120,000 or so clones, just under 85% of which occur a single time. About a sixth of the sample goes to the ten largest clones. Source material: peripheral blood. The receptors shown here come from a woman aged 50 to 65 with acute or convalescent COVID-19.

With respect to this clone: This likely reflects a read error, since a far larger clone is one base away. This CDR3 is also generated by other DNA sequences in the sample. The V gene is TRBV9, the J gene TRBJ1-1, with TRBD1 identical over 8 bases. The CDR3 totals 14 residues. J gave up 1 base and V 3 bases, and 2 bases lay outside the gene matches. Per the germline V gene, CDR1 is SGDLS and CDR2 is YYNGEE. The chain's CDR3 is CASSGTGRNTEAFF. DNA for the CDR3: TGTGCCAGCAGCGGGACAGGGCGGAACACTGAAGCTTTCTTT. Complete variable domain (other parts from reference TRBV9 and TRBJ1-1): DSGVTQTPKHLITATGQRVTLRCSPRSGDLSVYWYQQSLDQGLQFLIQYYNGEERAKGNILERFSAQQFPDLHSELNLSSLELGDSALYFCASSGTGRNTEAFFGQGTRLTVV.

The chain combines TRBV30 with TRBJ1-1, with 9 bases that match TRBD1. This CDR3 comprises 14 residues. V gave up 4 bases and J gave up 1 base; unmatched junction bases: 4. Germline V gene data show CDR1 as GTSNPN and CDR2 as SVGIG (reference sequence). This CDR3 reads CAWTVQGANTEAFF. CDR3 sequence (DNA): TGTGCCTGGACCGTACAGGGGGCGAACACTGAAGCTTTCTTT.

For the CDR3, the DNA is TGTGCCAGCAGCCCCCGAGGAGAAGCTAACTATGGCTACACCTTC. Its protein product is CASSPRGEANYGYTF. The chain couples TRBV9 to TRBJ1-2, with no clear D. This CDR3 spans 15 amino acids. V gave up 4 bases and J gave up 0 bases, with 13 bases separating them. Per the germline V gene, CDR1 is SGDLS and CDR2 is YYNGEE.

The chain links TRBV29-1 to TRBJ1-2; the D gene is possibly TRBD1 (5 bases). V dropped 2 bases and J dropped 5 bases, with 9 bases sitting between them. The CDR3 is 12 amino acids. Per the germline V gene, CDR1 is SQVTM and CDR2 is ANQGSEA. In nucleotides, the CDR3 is TGCAGCGTTGAATCGACAGCGTATGGCTACACCTTC. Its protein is CSVESTAYGYTF.

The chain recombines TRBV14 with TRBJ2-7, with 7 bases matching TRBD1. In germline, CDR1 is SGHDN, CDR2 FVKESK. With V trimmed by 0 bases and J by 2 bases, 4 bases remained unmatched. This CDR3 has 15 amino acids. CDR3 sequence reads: CASSQETGPTYEQYF. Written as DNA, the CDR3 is TGTGCCAGCAGCCAAGAGACAGGGCCTACCTACGAGCAGTACTTC.

The CDR3 region has the DNA TGTGCCAGCACCGTGACAGCTATGAACACTGAAGCTTTCTTT. It codes for CASTVTAMNTEAFF. The chain combines TRBV7-8 with TRBJ1-1, with D possibly being TRBD1 (5 bases). CDR1 and CDR2 (germline): SGHVS, FQNEAQ. V lost 7 bases and J lost 0, with 12 bases in between. This CDR3 is built from 14 residues.

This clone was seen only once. The CDR3 DNA follows: TGTGCCAGCAGCTTCGCCAAACCAGGGATACAGATAAACACCGGGGAGCTGTTTTTT. As protein: CASSFAKPGIQINTGELFF. This chain joins TRBV7-8 and TRBJ2-2; the D gene is possibly TRBD1 (5 bases). Germline V CDR1 and CDR2: SGHVS, FQNEAQ. V was clipped by 3 bases and J by 2 bases, with 22 bases between them. The CDR3 sequence is 19 residues long.

The CDR3 region is CASSSGQTNQPQHF. CDR3 DNA: TGTGCCAGCAGTTCCGGACAGACTAATCAGCCCCAGCATTTT. This sequence joins TRBV27 and TRBJ1-5, with D possibly TRBD1 on 6 matching bases. This CDR3 has 14 residues. Per the germline V gene, CDR1 is MNHEY and CDR2 is SMNVEV (reference sequence). Trimming shortened V by 4 bases and J by 4 bases, and 11 bases separated the two germline ends.

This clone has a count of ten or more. CDR3 loop: CASTQGGATQHF. CDR3 sequence (DNA): TGTGCCAGCACCCAAGGGGGGGCCACCCAGCATTTT. The J gene is TRBJ1-5, the V gene TRBV2; the D gene is possibly TRBD1 (6 bases). The CDR3 has 12 residues. Germline CDR1 SNHLY, CDR2 FYNNEI. The V end was cut by 7 bases, the J end by 11 bases, with 15 bases between.

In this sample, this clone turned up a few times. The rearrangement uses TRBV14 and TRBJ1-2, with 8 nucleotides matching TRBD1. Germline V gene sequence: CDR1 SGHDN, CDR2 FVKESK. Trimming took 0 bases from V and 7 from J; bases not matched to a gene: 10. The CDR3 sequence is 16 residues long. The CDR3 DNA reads TGTGCCAGCAGCCAAGAAGCTTACGACAGGGGTGGTGGCTACACCTTC. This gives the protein CASSQEAYDRGGGYTF.

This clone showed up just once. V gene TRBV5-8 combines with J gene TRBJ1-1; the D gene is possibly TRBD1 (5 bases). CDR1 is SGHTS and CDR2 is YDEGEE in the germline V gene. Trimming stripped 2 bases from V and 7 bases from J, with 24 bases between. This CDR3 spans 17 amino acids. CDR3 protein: CASSFNNPRGAPNEAFF. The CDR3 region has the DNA TGTGCCAGCAGCTTCAACAACCCGCGCGGGGCACCAAATGAAGCTTTCTTT.

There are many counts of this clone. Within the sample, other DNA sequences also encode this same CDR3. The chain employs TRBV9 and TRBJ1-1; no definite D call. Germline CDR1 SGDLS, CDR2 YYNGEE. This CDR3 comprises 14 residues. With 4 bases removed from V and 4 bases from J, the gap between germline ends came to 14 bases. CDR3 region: CASSSYAAGTEAFF. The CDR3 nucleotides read TGTGCCAGCAGCTCCTACGCGGCGGGCACTGAAGCTTTCTTT.

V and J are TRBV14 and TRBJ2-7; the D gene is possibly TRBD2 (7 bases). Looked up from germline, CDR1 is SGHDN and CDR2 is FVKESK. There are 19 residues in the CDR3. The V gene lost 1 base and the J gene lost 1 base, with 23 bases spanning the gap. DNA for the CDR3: TGTGCCAGCAGCCAAGGGGGGGGCAGCGTACGAATGGGTTCCTACGAGCAGTACTTC. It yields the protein CASSQGGGSVRMGSYEQYF.

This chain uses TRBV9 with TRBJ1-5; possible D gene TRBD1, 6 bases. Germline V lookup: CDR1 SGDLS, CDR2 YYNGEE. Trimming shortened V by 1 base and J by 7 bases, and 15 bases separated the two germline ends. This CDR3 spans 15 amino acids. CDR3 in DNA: TGTGCCAGCAGCGTATCGGGGGGCACAGCCCAGCCCCAGCATTTT. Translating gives CASSVSGGTAQPQHF.

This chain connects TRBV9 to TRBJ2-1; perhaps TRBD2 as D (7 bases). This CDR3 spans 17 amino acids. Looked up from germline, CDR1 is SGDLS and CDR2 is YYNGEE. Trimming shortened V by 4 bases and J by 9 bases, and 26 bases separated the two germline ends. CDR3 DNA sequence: TGTGCCAGCAGCTCCCAACTCTCCGAGGGGGGGGGAGGTGAGCAGTTCTTC. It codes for CASSSQLSEGGGGEQFF.

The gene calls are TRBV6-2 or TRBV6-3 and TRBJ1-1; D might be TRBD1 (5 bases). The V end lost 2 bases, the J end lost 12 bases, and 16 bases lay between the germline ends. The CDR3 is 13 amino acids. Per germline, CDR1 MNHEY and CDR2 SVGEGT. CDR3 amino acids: CASSYARPQGTFF. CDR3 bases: TGTGCCAGCAGTTACGCAAGACCCCAGGGAACTTTCTTT.

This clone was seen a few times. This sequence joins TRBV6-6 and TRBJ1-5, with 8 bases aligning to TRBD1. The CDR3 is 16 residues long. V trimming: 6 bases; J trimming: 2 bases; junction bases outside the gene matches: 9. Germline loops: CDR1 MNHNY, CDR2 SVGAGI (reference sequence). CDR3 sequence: CASRSATGGGNQPQHF. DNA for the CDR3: TGTGCCAGCAGGTCAGCCACAGGGGGAGGCAATCAGCCCCAGCATTTT.

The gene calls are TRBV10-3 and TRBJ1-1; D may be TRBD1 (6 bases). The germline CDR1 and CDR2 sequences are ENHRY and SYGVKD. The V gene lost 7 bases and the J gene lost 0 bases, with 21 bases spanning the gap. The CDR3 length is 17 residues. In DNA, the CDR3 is TGTGCCATCACCGACTCCCCGGGACAACAAATGAACACTGAAGCTTTCTTT. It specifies CAITDSPGQQMNTEAFF.